The 17 T cell receptor beta chains in this list originate from one sample, sequenced in a study of regulatory T cells in long-lasting Graves disease. Noted time point: newly diagnosed GD, antithyroid drugs for less than 3 months. There was RNA extracted from PBMCs, and the TCR library was made from it. Arm-PCR of CDR3 regions with iRepertoire HTBI primers generated TCR beta libraries. From the multiplex PCR reads, TCRdb called clonotypes with MiXCR, one entry per CDR3 protein. Here the sample spans over 500,000 distinct CDR3 sequences, approximately 15% being singletons. This same sample was also taken into another study, of T cells in Graves' hyperthyroidism and ophthalmopathy.

The sequencing here drew on peripheral blood mononuclear cells (PBMCs), taken at new diagnosis, from a patient treated with antithyroid drugs. The receptors stem from a woman aged 30 to 39 with Graves disease.

This clonotype was seen repeatedly, ten times or more. This chain connects TRBV5-1 to TRBJ2-7; 7 bases agree with TRBD2. The germline V gene encodes CDR1 SGHRS and CDR2 YFSETQ. The CDR3 runs 11 residues. With V trimmed by 5 bases and J by 6 bases, 2 bases remained unmatched. Written as DNA, the CDR3 is TGCGCCAGCAGGGGCGGGGGCGAGCAGTACTTC. Encoded protein: CASRGGGEQYF.

This clonotype was detected many times. The rearrangement joins TRBV15 to TRBJ1-5, with 8 bases lining up with TRBD1. In germline, CDR1 is LNHNV, CDR2 YYDKDF (reference sequence). CDR3 size: 19 residues. The J segment lost 2 bases and the V segment lost 5 bases, leaving 17 bases of the junction unmatched. The DNA for the CDR3 is TGTGCCACCAGCCTAAGACAGGGGTTGGGTACATTGGGCAATCAGCCCCAGCATTTT. Translating it yields CATSLRQGLGTLGNQPQHF.

This clonotype was seen a few times. This chain uses TRBV6-1 with TRBJ2-1; 9 bases are a match to TRBD2. The junction had 6 bases not matched to a gene; V was cut back by 2 bases and J by 4 bases. Germline assignment: CDR1 MNHNS and CDR2 SASEGT. The CDR3 sequence is 16 residues long. CDR3 DNA: TGTGCCAGCAGTGAAATGGGAACTAGCGGGTACAATGAGCAGTTCTTC. It is translated as CASSEMGTSGYNEQFF.

This clonotype has only a few counts. This sequence joins TRBV19 and TRBJ1-4; D may be TRBD1 (5 bases). V was shortened by 6 bases and J by 4 bases, with 9 bases between the two germline ends. Germline lookup yields CDR1 LNHDA and CDR2 SQIVND (reference sequence). This CDR3 has 13 residues. CDR3 sequence (DNA): TGTGCCAGTAGCGACAGAAGTAATGAAAAACTGTTTTTT. Its translation is CASSDRSNEKLFF.

At least ten counts were recorded for this clonotype. The V call is TRBV28, the J call TRBJ2-3; 9 bases align to TRBD1. V shed 7 bases and J 1 base; nucleotides not matched to a gene: 9. Per germline, CDR1 MDHEN and CDR2 SYDVKM. There are 16 residues in the CDR3. DNA of the CDR3: TGTGCCAGCAATCCGACCGGGACAGGGCGCACAGATACGCAGTATTTT. Residues: CASNPTGTGRTDTQYF.

This clonotype has a handful of counts. The chain links TRBV6-2 or TRBV6-3 to TRBJ1-2; TRBD1 is a possible D gene (6 bases). V dropped 2 bases and J dropped 5 bases, with 12 bases sitting between them. Germline V lookup: CDR1 MNHEY, CDR2 SVGEGT. CDR3 size: 14 residues. The CDR3 sequence is CASSYRGMAYGYTF. In DNA, the CDR3 is TGTGCCAGCAGTTACAGGGGGATGGCTTATGGCTACACCTTC.

The chain is built from TRBV14 and TRBJ1-2, with 7 bases fitting TRBD1. CDR1 is SGHDN and CDR2 is FVKESK in the germline V gene. The CDR3 consists of 15 residues. After removal of 4 bases from V and 8 bases from J, the junction contained 13 bases not matched to a gene. DNA for the CDR3: TGTGCCAGCAGCCGGTCGGGACAGCCATTAAGGGGCTACACCTTC. Encoded protein: CASSRSGQPLRGYTF.

This clonotype was seen repeatedly, ten times or more. This chain links TRBV2 with TRBJ2-2; no clear D. CDR3 length: 12 residues. The V and J ends lost 7 bases and 8 bases respectively, with 11 bases between them. Germline lookup yields CDR1 SNHLY and CDR2 FYNNEI. The CDR3 DNA is TGTGCCAGCACCTGGATTGTAGGGGAGCTGTTTTTT. This gives the protein CASTWIVGELFF.

This clonotype was seen many times. The chain recombines TRBV5-5 with TRBJ1-1, with unresolved D. CDR1 SGHKS and CDR2 YYEKEE come from the germline V gene (reference sequence). Trimming cost V 0 bases and J 2 bases, with 8 bases left between them. This CDR3 region has 14 residues. Written as DNA, the CDR3 is TGTGCCAGCAGCTTGGTAGGGAGAAACACTGAAGCTTTCTTT. It specifies CASSLVGRNTEAFF.

This clonotype was seen at least ten times. The J gene is TRBJ1-2, the V gene TRBV10-3; D not certain. The CDR3 length is 14 residues. Germline CDR1 ENHRY, CDR2 SYGVKD. V was cut by 0 bases and J by 3 bases, with 8 bases left in between. CDR3 region: CAISESLQYYGYTF. DNA for the CDR3: TGTGCCATCAGTGAGTCGTTACAGTACTATGGCTACACCTTC.

This clonotype was seen repeatedly, ten times or more. The chain is built from TRBV29-1 and TRBJ1-4; the D is unclear. Germline assignment: CDR1 SQVTM and CDR2 ANQGSEA. The V end was cut by 6 bases, the J end by 8 bases, with 16 bases between. This CDR3 has 13 amino acids. CDR3 sequence reads: CSVSSQYGEKLFF. CDR3 coding DNA: TGCAGCGTCTCATCCCAGTACGGGGAAAAACTGTTTTTT.

This clonotype came up many times. V is TRBV20-1 and J is TRBJ2-3; TRBD1 matches 9 bases. Germline V gene data show CDR1 as DFQATT and CDR2 as SNEGSKA (reference sequence). The trim removed 6 bases at V and 3 bases at J, leaving 4 bases unmatched. CDR3 length: 13 residues. CDR3 DNA: TGCAGTGCCAGTGGACAGGGGACAGATACGCAGTATTTT. Encoded protein: CSASGQGTDTQYF.

This chain uses TRBV7-6 with TRBJ2-3; 13 nucleotides agree with TRBD2. This CDR3 contains 18 residues. V was pared by 6 bases and J by 3 bases, with 12 bases of the junction left unmatched. The V gene's germline CDR1 is SGHVS and CDR2 FNYEAQ. CDR3 sequence (DNA): TGTGCCAGCAGTAAACCGGGACTAGCGGGAAGTCGGACAGATACGCAGTATTTT. This translates into CASSKPGLAGSRTDTQYF.

The V call is TRBV7-2, the J call TRBJ2-3; D call uncertain. CDR3 length: 15 residues. Germline CDR1 is SGHTA and CDR2 is FQGNSA. V was clipped by 1 base and J by 2 bases, with 10 bases between them. The CDR3, as DNA: TGTGCCAGCAGCTTAGAGGCGGCAAACACAGATACGCAGTATTTT. Its protein is CASSLEAANTDTQYF. The variable domain in full, with the rest retrieved from reference TRBV7-2 and TRBJ2-3, is GAGVSQSPSNKVTEKGKDVELRCDPISGHTALYWYRQSLGQGLEFLIYFQGNSAPDKSGLPSDRFSAERTGGSVSTLTIQRTQQEDSAVYLCASSLEAANTDTQYFGPGTRLTVL.

A few counts support this clonotype. With only one base between it and a far larger clone, this is likely a read error. The CDR3 DNA reads TGTGCCAGCAGCTGGGCCGTTGCTACTGAAGCTTTCTTT. Its translation is CASSWAVATEAFF. V usage is TRBV12-3 or TRBV12-4 and J usage is TRBJ1-1, with D hard to call. The CDR3 covers 13 residues. V was clipped by 6 bases and J by 5 bases, with 13 bases between them.

J is TRBJ2-2 and V is TRBV7-6; D is undetermined. The CDR3 sequence is 16 residues long. The V and J ends lost 5 bases and 4 bases respectively, with 17 bases between them. The V gene's germline CDR1 is SGHVS and CDR2 FNYEAQ. CDR3 DNA: TGTGCCAGCAGCCGCGGACGCACGGAAAGCACCGGGGAGCTGTTTTTT. Its protein product is CASSRGRTESTGELFF.

This clonotype was seen many times. The chain couples TRBV6-2 or TRBV6-3 to TRBJ1-1, with D possibly TRBD1 on 6 matching bases. V was pared by 2 bases and J by 4 bases, with 8 bases between. Germline V lookup: CDR1 MNHEY, CDR2 SVGEGT. This CDR3 spans 13 amino acids. CDR3 residues: CASSYRGGTEAFF. CDR3 sequence (DNA): TGTGCCAGCAGTTACAGGGGGGGCACTGAAGCTTTCTTT.